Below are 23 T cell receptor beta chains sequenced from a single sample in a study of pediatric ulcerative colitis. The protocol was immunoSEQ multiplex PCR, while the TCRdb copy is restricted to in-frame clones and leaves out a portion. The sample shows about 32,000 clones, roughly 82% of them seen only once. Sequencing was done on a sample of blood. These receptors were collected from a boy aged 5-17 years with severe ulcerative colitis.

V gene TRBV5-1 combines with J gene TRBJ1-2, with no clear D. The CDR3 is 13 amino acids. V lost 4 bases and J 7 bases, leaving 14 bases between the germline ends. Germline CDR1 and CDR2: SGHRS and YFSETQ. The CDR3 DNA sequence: TGCGCCAGCAGCCTTACTCGACCCCTTGGCTACACCTTC. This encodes CASSLTRPLGYTF.

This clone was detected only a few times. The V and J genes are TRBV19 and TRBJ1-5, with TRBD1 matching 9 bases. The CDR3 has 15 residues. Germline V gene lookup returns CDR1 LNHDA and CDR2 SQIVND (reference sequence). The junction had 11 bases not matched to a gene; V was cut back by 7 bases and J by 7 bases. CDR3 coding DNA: TGTGCCAGTACCCCCACGGACAGGGGCAGGCAGCCCCAGCATTTT. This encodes CASTPTDRGRQPQHF.

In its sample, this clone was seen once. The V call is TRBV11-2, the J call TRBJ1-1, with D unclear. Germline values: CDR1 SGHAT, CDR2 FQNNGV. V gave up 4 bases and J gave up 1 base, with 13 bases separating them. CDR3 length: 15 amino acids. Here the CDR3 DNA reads TGTGCCAGCAGCTCTTTGTTACCGGGGAACACTGAAGCTTTCTTT. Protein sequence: CASSSLLPGNTEAFF.

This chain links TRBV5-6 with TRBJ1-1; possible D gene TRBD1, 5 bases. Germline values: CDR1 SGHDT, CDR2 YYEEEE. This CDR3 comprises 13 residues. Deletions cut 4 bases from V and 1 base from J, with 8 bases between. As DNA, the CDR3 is TGTGCCAGCAGCCCTGGGGGGAACACTGAAGCTTTCTTT. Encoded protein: CASSPGGNTEAFF. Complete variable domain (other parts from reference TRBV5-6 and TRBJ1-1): DAGVTQSPTHLIKTRGQQVTLRCSPKSGHDTVSWYQQALGQGPQFIFQYYEEEERQRGNFPDRFSGHQFPNYSSELNVNALLLGDSALYLCASSPGGNTEAFFGQGTRLTVV.

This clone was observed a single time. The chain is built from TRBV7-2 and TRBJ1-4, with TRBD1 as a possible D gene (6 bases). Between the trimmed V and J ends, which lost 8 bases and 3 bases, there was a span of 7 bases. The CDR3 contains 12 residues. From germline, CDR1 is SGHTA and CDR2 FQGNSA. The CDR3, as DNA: TGTGCCAGCGGACAGTCTAATGAAAAACTGTTTTTT. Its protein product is CASGQSNEKLFF.

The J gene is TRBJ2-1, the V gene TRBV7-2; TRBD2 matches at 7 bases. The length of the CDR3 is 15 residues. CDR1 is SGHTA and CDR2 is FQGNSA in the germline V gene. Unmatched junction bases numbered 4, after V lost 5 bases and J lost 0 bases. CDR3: CASSPAGSSYNEQFF. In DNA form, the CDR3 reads TGTGCCAGCAGCCCAGCGGGGAGCTCCTACAATGAGCAGTTCTTC.

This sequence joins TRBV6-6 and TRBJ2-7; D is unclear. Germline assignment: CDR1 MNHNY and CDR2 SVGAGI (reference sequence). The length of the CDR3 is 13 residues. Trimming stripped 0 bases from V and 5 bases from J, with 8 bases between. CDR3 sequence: CASSYSLDHEQYF. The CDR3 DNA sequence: TGTGCCAGCAGTTACTCGCTCGATCACGAGCAGTACTTC.

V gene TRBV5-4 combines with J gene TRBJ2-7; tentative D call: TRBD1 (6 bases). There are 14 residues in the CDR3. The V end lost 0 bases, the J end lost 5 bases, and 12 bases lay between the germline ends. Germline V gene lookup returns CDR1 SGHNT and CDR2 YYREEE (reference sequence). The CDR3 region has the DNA TGTGCCAGCAGCTTGGGCAGGGGACCGAACGAGCAGTACTTC. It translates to CASSLGRGPNEQYF.

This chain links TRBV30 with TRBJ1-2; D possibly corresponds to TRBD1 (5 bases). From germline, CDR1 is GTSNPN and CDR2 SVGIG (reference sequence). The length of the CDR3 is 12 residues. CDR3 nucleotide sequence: TGTGGCCTCGACAGAGGGAATTACGGCTACACCTTC. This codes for CGLDRGNYGYTF. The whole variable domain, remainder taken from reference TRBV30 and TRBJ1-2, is SQTIHQWPATLVQPVGSPLSLECTVEGTSNPNLYWYRQAAGRGLQLLFYSVGIGQISSEVPQNLSASRPQDRQFILSSKKLLLSDSGFYLCGLDRGNYGYTFGSGTRLTVV.

The CDR3: CASSEGGGLSYEQYF. In DNA form, the CDR3 reads TGTGCCAGCAGCGAGGGCGGGGGGCTCTCCTACGAGCAGTACTTC. J is TRBJ2-7 and V is TRBV9; the match to TRBD2 covers 8 bases. Unmatched junction bases numbered 5, after V lost 3 bases and J lost 0 bases. CDR3 length equals 15 residues. Germline V gives CDR1 SGDLS, CDR2 YYNGEE. Full variable domain (missing parts from reference TRBV9 and TRBJ2-7): DSGVTQTPKHLITATGQRVTLRCSPRSGDLSVYWYQQSLDQGLQFLIQYYNGEERAKGNILERFSAQQFPDLHSELNLSSLELGDSALYFCASSEGGGLSYEQYFGPGTRLTVT.

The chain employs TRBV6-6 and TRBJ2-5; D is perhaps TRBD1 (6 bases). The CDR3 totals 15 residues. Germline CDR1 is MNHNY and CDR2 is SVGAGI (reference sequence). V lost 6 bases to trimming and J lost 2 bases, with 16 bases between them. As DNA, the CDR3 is TGTGCCAGCAGATCCCACGGACAGCTTCAAGAGACCCAGTACTTC. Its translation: CASRSHGQLQETQYF.

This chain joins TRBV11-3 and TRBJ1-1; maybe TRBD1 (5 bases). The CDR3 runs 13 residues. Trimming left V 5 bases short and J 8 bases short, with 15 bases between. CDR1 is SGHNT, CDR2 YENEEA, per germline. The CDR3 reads CASSPPGTKEAFF. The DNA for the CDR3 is TGTGCCAGCAGCCCGCCTGGGACTAAAGAAGCTTTCTTT.

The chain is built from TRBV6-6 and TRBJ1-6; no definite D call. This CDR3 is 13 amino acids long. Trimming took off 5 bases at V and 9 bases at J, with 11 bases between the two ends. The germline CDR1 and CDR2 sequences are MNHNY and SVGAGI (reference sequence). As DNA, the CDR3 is TGTGCCAGCAGTAACAGTATCGGTTCACCCCTCCACTTT. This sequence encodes CASSNSIGSPLHF.

CDR3 amino acids: CATNGRQNSNQPQHF. For the CDR3, the DNA is TGTGCCACTAACGGCCGACAGAATAGCAATCAGCCCCAGCATTTT. The chain carries TRBV19 and TRBJ1-5; perhaps TRBD1 as D (5 bases). CDR3 length: 15 amino acids. V gave up 10 bases and J gave up 0 bases, with 16 bases separating them. Germline assignment: CDR1 LNHDA and CDR2 SQIVND (reference sequence).

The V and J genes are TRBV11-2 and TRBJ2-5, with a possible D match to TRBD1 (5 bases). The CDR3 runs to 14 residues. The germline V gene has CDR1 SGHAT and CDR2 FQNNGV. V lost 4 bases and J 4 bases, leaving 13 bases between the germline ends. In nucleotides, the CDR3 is TGTGCCAGCAGCTCCCCTCTCCAGGGAGAGACCCAGTACTTC. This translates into CASSSPLQGETQYF.

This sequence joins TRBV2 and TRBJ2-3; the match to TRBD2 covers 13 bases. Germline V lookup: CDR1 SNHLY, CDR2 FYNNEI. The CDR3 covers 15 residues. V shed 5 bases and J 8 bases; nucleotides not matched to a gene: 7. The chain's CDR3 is CASSPGLAGDVTQYF. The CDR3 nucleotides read TGTGCCAGCAGTCCCGGACTAGCGGGGGATGTTACGCAGTATTTT.

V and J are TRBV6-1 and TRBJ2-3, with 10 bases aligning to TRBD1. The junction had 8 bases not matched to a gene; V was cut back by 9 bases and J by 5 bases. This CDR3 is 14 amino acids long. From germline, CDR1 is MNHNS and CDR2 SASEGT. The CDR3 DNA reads TGTGCCAGTACCGGGACAGGGGCCGTAGATACGCAGTATTTT. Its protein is CASTGTGAVDTQYF.

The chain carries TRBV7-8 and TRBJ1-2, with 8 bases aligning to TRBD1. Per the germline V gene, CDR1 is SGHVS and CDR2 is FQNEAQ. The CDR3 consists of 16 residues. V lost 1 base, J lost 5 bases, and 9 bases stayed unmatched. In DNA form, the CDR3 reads TGTGCCAGCAGCTTAGGTTCTAGGACAGGGTCATATGGCTACACCTTC. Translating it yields CASSLGSRTGSYGYTF.

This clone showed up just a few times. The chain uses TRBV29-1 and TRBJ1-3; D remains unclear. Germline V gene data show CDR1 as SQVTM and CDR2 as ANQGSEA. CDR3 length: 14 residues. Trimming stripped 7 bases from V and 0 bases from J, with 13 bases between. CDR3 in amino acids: CSALGTDSGNTIYF. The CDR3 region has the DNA TGCAGCGCGCTGGGAACAGACTCTGGAAACACCATATATTTT.

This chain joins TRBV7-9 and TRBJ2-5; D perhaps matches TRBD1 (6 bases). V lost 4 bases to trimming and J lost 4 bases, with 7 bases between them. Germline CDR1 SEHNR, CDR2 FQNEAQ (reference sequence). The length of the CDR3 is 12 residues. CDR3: CASSSRGETQYF. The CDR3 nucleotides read TGTGCCAGCAGCTCCAGGGGAGAGACCCAGTACTTC. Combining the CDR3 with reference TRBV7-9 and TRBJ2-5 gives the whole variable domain DTGVSQNPRHKITKRGQNVTFRCDPISEHNRLYWYRQTLGQGPEFLTYFQNEAQLEKSRLLSDRFSAERPKGSFSTLEIQRTEQGDSAMYLCASSSRGETQYFGPGTRLLVL.

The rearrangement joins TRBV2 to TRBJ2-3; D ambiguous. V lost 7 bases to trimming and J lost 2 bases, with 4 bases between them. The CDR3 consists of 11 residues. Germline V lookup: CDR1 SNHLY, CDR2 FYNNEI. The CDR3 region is CASNNTDTQYF. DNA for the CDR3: TGTGCCAGCAATAACACAGATACGCAGTATTTT.

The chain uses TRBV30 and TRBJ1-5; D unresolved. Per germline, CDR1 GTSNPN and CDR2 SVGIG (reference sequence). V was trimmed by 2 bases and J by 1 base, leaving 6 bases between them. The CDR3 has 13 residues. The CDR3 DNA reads TGTGCCTGGAGTCCAGAGAGCAATCAGCCCCAGCATTTT. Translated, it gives CAWSPESNQPQHF.

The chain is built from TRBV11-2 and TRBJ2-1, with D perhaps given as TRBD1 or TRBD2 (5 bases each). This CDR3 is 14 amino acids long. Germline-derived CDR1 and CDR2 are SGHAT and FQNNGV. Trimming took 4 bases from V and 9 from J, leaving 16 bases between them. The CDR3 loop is CASSYDAPRGEQFF. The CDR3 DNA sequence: TGTGCCAGCAGCTACGACGCTCCGAGGGGTGAGCAGTTCTTC. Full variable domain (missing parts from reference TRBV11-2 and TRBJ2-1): EAGVAQSPRYKIIEKRQSVAFWCNPISGHATLYWYQQILGQGPKLLIQFQNNGVVDDSQLPKDRFSAERLKGVDSTLKIQPAKLEDSAVYLCASSYDAPRGEQFFGPGTRLTVL.